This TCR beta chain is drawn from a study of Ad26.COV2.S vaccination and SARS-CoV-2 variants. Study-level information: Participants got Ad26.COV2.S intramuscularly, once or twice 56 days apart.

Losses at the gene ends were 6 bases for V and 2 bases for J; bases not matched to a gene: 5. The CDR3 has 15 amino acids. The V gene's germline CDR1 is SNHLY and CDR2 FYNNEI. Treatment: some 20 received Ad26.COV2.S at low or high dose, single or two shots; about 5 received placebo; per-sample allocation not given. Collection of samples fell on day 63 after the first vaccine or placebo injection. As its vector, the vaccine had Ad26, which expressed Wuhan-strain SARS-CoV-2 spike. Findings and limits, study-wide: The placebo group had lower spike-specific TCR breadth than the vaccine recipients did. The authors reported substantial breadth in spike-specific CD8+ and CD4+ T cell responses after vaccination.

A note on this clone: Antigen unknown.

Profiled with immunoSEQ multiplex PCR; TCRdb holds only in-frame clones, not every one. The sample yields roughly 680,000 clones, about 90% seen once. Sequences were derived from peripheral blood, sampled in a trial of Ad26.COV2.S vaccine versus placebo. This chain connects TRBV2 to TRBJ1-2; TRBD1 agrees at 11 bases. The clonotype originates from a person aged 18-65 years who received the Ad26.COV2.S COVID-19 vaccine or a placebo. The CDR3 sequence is CASSSRDRGNYGYTF. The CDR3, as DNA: TGTGCCAGCAGCTCCAGGGACAGGGGGAACTATGGCTACACCTTC.